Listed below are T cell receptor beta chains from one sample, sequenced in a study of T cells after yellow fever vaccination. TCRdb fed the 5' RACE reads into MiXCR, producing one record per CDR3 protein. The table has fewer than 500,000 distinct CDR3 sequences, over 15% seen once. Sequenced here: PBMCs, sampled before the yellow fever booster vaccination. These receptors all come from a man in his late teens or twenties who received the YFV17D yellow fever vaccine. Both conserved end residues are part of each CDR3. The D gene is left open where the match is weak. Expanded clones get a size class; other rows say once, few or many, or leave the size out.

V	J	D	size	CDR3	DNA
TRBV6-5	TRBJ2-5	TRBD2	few	CASSYLGLAGNQETQYF	TGTGCCAGCAGTTACCTGGGCCTAGCGGGGAACCAAGAGACCCAGTACTTC
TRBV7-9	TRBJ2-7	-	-	CASSLTGPGSHEQYF	TGTGCCAGCAGCTTAACTGGCCCTGGATCCCACGAGCAGTACTTC
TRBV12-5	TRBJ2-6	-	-	CASGLGGGSGANVLTF	TGTGCTAGTGGTTTGGGAGGGGGCTCTGGGGCCAACGTCCTGACTTTC
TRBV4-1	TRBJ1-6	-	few	CASSQDEVRFSPLHF	TGCGCCAGCAGCCAAGATGAGGTCCGGTTCTCACCCCTCCACTTT
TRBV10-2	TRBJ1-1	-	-	CASSEGIEAFF	TGCGCCAGCAGTGAAGGGATTGAAGCTTTCTTT
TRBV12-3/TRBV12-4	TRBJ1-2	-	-	CASSFTDFYGYTF	TGTGCCAGCAGTTTTACCGATTTCTATGGCTACACCTTC
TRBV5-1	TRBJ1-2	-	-	CASSIAGSGYTF	TGCGCCAGCTCGATCGCGGGGAGCGGCTACACCTTC
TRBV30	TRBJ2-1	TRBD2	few	CAWSGVAGAMDEQFF	TGTGCCTGGAGTGGGGTAGCGGGAGCAATGGATGAGCAGTTCTTC
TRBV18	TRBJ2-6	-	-	CASSPIQVTSGANVLTF	TGTGCCAGCTCTCCAATCCAGGTTACCTCTGGGGCCAACGTCCTGACTTTC
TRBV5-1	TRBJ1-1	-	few	CASSLNRNTEAFF	TGCGCCAGCAGCTTGAACAGAAACACTGAAGCTTTCTTT
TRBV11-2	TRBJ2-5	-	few	CASSSFGAETQYF	TGTGCCAGCAGCTCCTTCGGGGCAGAGACCCAGTACTTC
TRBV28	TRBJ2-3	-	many	CASRSVTDTQYF	TGTGCCAGCAGATCCGTGACAGATACGCAGTATTTT
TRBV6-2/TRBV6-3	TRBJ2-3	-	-	CASTPGPRTDTQYF	TGTGCCAGCACCCCCGGGCCCCGCACAGATACGCAGTATTTT
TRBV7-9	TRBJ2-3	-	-	CASSLDAGTPKDTQYF	TGTGCCAGCAGCCTCGACGCCGGGACCCCGAAGGATACGCAGTATTTT
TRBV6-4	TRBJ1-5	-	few	CASSDTGDQPQHF	TGTGCCAGCAGTGACACGGGGGATCAGCCCCAGCATTTT
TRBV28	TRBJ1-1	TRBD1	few	CASSIPTGPNTEAFF	TGTGCCAGCAGTATACCGACAGGGCCGAACACTGAAGCTTTCTTT
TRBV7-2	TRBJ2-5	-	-	CASSPSREETQYF	TGTGCCAGCAGCCCCTCGAGGGAAGAGACCCAGTACTTC
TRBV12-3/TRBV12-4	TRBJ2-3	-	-	CASSFLGPDTQYF	TGTGCCAGCAGTTTTCTGGGGCCAGATACGCAGTATTTT
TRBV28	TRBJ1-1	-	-	CASSYSIGAGGHTEAFF	TGTGCCAGCAGCTATTCCATAGGGGCGGGTGGGCACACTGAAGCTTTCTTT
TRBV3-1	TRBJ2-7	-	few	CASSPASYHYEQYF	TGTGCCAGCAGCCCCGCCTCCTACCACTACGAGCAGTACTTC
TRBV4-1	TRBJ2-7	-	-	CASSDKEGRESHGSYEQYF	TGCGCCAGCAGCGATAAAGAAGGACGGGAAAGCCATGGCTCCTACGAGCAGTACTTC
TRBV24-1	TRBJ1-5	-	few	CKIQHSNQPQHF	TGTAAGATACAGCATAGCAATCAGCCCCAGCATTTT
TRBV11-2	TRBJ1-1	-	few	CASSLSTNTEAFF	TGTGCCAGCAGCTTATCCACCAACACTGAAGCTTTCTTT
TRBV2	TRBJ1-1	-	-	CASRRQLPVAFF	TGTGCCAGCAGAAGACAGCTGCCGGTCGCTTTCTTT
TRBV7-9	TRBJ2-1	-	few	CASSPQNHEQFF	TGTGCCAGCAGCCCACAGAACCATGAGCAGTTCTTC
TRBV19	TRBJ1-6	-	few	CASSILGVVSPLHF	TGTGCCAGTAGTATTCTGGGAGTGGTTTCACCCCTCCACTTT
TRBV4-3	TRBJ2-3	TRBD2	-	CASSQGSSGDPLDTQYF	TGCGCCAGCAGCCAAGGGAGCAGCGGGGACCCTCTCGATACGCAGTATTTT
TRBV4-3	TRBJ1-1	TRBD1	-	CASSQDDRGTTEAFF	TGCGCCAGCAGCCAAGATGACAGGGGGACCACTGAAGCTTTCTTT
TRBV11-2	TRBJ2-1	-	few	CASSLWAAGGNEQFF	TGTGCCAGCAGCCTCTGGGCCGCCGGGGGCAATGAGCAGTTCTTC
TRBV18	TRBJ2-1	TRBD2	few	CASSPPAPGGARNEQFF	TGTGCCAGCTCACCACCTGCCCCGGGGGGGGCTAGGAATGAGCAGTTCTTC
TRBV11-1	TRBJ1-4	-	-	CASSGELGEKLFF	TGTGCCAGCAGCGGGGAGCTGGGTGAAAAACTGTTTTTT
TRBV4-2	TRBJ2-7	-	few	CASSPGPAGSYEQYF	TGTGCCAGCAGTCCTGGGCCCGCGGGATCCTACGAGCAGTACTTC
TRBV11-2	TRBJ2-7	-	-	CASSLRDVPAYEQYF	TGTGCCAGCAGCCTCAGAGACGTTCCAGCATACGAGCAGTACTTC
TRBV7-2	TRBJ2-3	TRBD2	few	CAFGARGGQDTQYF	TGTGCCTTTGGTGCGCGGGGGGGCCAAGATACGCAGTATTTT
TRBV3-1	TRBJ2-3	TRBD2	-	CASSPSGGQPDTQYF	TGTGCCAGCAGCCCAAGCGGGGGACAACCAGATACGCAGTATTTT
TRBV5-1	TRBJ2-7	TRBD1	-	CASTDQGAIEQYF	TGCGCCAGCACCGACCAGGGGGCTATCGAGCAGTACTTC
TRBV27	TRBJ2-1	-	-	CACRGLGNEQFF	TGTGCCTGCCGCGGGCTGGGCAATGAGCAGTTCTTC
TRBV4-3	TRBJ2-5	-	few	CASSHGPNSETQYF	TGCGCCAGCAGCCACGGACCCAATTCAGAGACCCAGTACTTC
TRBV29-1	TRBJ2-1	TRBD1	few	CSVERVYRGAGKFF	TGCAGCGTTGAACGAGTTTACAGGGGAGCCGGGAAGTTCTTC